This TCR beta chain was sequenced in a study of blood T cell repertoires in COVID-19. The wider study: Some COVID-19 samples were acute and others convalescent; all came from the United States, Italy and Spain. Sources were T cells, B-cell-depleted T cells, or PBMCs; the material itself was cDNA or gDNA.

Data came from immunoSEQ multiplex PCR; TCRdb stores just in-frame clones and leaves some out. The repertoire has 150,000 to 250,000 clones, roughly 92% of them found once; the top ten carry 0.6% to 0.8%. Per the germline V gene, CDR1 is SGHDT and CDR2 is YYEEEE. This CDR3 comprises 15 residues. Trimming shortened V by 2 bases and J by 5 bases, and 13 bases separated the two germline ends. V and J are TRBV5-6 and TRBJ2-2; D possibly corresponds to TRBD2 (6 bases). This TCR derives from a man aged 30 to 45 with COVID-19, enrolled during active disease. Sequences were obtained from peripheral blood. Here the CDR3 reads CASSFDSAGTGELFF. The CDR3 DNA is TGTGCCAGCAGCTTCGACTCGGCGGGAACCGGGGAGCTGTTTTTT.